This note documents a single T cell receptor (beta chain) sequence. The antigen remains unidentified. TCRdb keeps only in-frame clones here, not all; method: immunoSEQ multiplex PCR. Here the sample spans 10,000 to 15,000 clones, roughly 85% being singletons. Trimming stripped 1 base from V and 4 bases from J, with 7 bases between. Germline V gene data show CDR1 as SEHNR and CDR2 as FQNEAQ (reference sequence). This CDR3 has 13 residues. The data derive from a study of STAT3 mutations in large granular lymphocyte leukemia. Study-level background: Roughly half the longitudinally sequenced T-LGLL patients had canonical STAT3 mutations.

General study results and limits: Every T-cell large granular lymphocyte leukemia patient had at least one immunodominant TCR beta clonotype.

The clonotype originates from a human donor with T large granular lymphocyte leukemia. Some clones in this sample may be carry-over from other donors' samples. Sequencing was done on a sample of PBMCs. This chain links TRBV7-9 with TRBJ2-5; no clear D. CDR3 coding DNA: TGTGCCAGCAGCTTAGAGAAGGGAGAGACCCAGTACTTC. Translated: CASSLEKGETQYF.